What follows is one TCR beta chain and its context. The antigen remains unidentified. CDR3 size: 12 residues. Per germline, CDR1 PRHDT and CDR2 FYEKMQ (reference sequence). Deletions cut 5 bases from V and 2 bases from J, with 7 bases between. The data stem from a study of T cell responses to AZD1222 COVID-19 vaccine. Notes on the study in general: Most donors were white British, females outnumbered males, and clonal diversity was possibly underestimated.

Using immunoSEQ multiplex PCR, the repertoire was profiled, and TCRdb retains in-frame clones only, with some absent. The sample includes about 130,000 clones, 70% to 90% of them seen just once. The sequence was obtained from an adult in good health. Here the sequenced sample was peripheral blood, taken on day 0 of AZD1222 vaccination. The V call is TRBV13, the J call TRBJ2-7, with D uncertain. CDR3 sequence: CASSELTYEQYF. Written as DNA, the CDR3 is TGTGCCAGCAGCGAGCTGACCTACGAGCAGTACTTC.